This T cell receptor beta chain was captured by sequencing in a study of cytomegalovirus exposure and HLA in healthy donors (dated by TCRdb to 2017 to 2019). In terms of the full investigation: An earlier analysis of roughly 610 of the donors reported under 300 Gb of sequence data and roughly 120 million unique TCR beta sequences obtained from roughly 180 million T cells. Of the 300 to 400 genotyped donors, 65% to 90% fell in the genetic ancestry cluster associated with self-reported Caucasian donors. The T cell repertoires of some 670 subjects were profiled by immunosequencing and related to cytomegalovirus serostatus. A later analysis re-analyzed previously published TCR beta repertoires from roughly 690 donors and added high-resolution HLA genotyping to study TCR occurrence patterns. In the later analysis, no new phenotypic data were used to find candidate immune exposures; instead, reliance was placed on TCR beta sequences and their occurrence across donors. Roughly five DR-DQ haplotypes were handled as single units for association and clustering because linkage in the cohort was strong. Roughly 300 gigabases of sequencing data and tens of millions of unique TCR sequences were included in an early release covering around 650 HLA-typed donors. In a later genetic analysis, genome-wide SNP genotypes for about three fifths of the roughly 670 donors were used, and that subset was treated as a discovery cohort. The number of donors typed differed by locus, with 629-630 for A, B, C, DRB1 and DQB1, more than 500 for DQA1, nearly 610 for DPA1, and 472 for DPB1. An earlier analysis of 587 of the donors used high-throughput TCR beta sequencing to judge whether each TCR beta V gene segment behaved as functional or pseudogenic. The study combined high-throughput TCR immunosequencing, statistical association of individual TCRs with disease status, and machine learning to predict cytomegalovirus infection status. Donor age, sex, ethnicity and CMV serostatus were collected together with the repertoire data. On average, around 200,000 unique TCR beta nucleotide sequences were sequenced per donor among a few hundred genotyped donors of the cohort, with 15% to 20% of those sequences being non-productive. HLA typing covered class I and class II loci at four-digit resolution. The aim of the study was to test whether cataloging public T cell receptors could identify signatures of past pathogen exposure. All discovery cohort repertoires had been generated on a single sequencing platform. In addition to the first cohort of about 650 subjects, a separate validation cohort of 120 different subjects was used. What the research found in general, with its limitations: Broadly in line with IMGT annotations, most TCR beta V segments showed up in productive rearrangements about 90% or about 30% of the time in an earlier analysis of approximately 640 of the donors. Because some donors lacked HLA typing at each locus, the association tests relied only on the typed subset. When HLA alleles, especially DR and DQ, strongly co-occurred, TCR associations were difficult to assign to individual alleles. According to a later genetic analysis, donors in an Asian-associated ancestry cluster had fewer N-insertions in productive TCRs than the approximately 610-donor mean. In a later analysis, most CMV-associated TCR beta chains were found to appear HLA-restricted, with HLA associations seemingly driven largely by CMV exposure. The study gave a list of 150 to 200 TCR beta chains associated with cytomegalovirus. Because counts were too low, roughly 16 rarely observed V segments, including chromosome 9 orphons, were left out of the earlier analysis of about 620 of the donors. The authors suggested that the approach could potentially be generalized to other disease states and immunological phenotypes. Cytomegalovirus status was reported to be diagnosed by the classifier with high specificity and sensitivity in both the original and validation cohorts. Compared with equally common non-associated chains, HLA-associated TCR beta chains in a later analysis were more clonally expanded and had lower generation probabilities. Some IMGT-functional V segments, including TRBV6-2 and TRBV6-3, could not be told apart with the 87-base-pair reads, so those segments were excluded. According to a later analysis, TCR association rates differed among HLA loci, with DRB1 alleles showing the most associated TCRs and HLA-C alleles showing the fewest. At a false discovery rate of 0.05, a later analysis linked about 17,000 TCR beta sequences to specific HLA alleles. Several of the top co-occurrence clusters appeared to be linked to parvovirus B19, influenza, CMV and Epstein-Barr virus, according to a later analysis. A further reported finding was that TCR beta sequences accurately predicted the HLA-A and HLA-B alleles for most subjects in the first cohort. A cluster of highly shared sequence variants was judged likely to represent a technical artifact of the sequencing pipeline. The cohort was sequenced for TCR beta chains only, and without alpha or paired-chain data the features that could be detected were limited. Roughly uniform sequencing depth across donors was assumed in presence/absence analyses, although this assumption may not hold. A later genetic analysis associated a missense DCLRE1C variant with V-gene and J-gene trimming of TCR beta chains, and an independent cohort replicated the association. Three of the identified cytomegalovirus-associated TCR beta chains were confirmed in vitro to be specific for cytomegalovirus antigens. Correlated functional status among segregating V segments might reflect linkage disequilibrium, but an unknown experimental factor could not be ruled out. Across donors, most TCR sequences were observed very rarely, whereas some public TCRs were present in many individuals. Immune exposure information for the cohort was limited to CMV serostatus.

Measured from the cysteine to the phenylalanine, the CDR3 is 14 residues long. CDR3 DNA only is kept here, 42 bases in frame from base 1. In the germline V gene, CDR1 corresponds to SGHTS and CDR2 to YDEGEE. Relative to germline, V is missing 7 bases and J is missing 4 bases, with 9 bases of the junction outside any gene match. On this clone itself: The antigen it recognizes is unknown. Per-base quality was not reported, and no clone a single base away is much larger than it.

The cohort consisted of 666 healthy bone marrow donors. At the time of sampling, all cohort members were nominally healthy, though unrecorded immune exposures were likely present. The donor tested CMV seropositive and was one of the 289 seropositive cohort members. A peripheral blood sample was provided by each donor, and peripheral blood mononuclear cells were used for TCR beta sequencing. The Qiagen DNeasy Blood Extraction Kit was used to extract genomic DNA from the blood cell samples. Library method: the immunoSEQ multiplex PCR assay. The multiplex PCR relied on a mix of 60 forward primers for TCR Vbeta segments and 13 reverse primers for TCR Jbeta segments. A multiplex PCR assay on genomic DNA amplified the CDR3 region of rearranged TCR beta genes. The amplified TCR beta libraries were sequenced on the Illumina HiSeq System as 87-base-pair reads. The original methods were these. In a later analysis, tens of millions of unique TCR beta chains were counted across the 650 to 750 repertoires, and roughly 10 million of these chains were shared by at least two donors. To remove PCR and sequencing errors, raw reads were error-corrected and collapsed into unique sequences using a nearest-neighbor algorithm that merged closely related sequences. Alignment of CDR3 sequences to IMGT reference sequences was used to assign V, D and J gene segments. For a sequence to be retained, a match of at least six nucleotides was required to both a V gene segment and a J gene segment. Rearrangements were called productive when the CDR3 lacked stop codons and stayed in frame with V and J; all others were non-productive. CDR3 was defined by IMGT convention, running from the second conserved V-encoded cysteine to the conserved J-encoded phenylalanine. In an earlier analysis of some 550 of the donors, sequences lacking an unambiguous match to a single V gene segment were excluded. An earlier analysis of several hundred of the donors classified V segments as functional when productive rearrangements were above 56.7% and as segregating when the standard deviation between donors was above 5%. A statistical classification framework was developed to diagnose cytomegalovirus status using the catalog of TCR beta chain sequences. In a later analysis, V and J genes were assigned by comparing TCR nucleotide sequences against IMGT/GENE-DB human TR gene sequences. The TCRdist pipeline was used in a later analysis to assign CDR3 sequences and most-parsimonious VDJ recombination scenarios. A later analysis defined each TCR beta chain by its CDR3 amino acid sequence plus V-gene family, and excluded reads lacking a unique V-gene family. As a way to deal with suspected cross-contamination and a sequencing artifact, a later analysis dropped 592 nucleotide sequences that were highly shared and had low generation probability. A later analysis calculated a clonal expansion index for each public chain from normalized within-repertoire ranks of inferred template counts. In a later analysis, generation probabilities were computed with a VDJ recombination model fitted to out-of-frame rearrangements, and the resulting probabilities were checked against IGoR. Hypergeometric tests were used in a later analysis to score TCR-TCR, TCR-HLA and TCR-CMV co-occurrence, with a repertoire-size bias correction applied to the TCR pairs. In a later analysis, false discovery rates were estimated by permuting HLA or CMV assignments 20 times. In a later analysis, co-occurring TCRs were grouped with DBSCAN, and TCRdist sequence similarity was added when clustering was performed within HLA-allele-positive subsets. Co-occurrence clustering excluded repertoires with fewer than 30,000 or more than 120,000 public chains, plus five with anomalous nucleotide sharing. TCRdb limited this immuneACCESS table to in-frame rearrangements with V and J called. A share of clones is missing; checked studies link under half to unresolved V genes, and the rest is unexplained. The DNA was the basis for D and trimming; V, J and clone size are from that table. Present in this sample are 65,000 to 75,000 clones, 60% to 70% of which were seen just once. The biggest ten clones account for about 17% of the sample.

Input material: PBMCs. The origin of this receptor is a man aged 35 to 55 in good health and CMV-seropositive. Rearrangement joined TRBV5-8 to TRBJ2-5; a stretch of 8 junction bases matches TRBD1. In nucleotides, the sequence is TGTGCCAGCTCCCTAAGGACAGGGCTAGAGACCCAGTACTTC. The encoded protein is CASSLRTGLETQYF.